These T cell receptor beta chains were read from a single sample in a study of shared clonotypes between healthy human individuals. Libraries were prepared by immunoSEQ multiplex PCR; TCRdb keeps only in-frame clonotypes and omits some of them. The repertoire holds 2 million to 2.5 million clones, about nine tenths seen once, with approximately 0.4% in the top ten. Input material: naive CD4+ T cells from PBMCs. These receptors were collected from a man aged 18 to 29 in good health. Some clones in this sample may be carry-over from other donors' samples. CDR3s include the opening cysteine and the closing phenylalanine or tryptophan. Each record gives: clone size, D gene, J gene, V gene, CDR3 DNA, CDR3 protein. The D gene is left open where the match is weak. Part of the rows lack a size; the others show once, few, many or a class for expanded clones.

-,-,TRBJ2-3,TRBV18,TGTGCCAGCTCACCAGAACTCCGAAGCACAGATACGCAGTATTTT,CASSPELRSTDTQYF
-,-,TRBJ2-1,TRBV11-3,TGTGCCAGCAGCTTTGAGGGAGTCTACAATGAGCAGTTCTTC,CASSFEGVYNEQFF
once,-,TRBJ2-7,TRBV27,TGTGCCAGCAGTCCCGGACTCGCCGGGGACTACGAGCAGTACTTC,CASSPGLAGDYEQYF
-,-,TRBJ1-2,TRBV28,TGTGCCAGCACCAAAACGGGGGCCAACTATGGCTACACCTTC,CASTKTGANYGYTF
-,TRBD2,TRBJ2-7,TRBV4-3,TGCGCCAGCAGCCAAGCTCTATTTAGCGGGATTTACGAGCAGTACTTC,CASSQALFSGIYEQYF
-,-,TRBJ2-2,TRBV6-6,TGTGCCAGCACGCCGCGGAACACCGGGGAGCTGTTTTTT,CASTPRNTGELFF
-,-,TRBJ2-7,TRBV7-3,TGTGCCAGCAGCTTAATACAGGGCCCCACCTACGAGCAGTACTTC,CASSLIQGPTYEQYF
-,-,TRBJ1-1,TRBV2,TGTGCCAGCAGAGGCATCGACCGGACAACTGAAGCTTTCTTT,CASRGIDRTTEAFF
-,-,TRBJ2-2,TRBV28,TGTGCCAGCACTGAGGGGGGGGCGAACACCGGGGAGCTGTTTTTT,CASTEGGANTGELFF
-,-,TRBJ2-7,TRBV19,TGTGCCAGTAGTATCGCCGGGACGGAGGGGTACGAGCAGTACTTC,CASSIAGTEGYEQYF
once,-,TRBJ2-1,TRBV5-4,TGTGCCAGCAGCTTGGAGGGCGCCGGTAACAATGAGCAGTTCTTC,CASSLEGAGNNEQFF
few,-,TRBJ2-7,TRBV5-1,TGCGCCAGCAGCCGGGACGGCTACGAGCAGTACTTC,CASSRDGYEQYF
-,-,TRBJ1-4,TRBV19,TGTGCCAGTAGTAAACAGACCGCCGGGACACCCAATGAAAAACTGTTTTTT,CASSKQTAGTPNEKLFF
once,TRBD1,TRBJ1-2,TRBV28,TGTGCCAGCACCGTGAGGAGGACAGGGGGTAACTATGGCTACACCTTC,CASTVRRTGGNYGYTF
few,-,TRBJ1-1,TRBV7-9,TGTGCCAGCACCCCTTCGCAGCTATCTGAAGCTTTCTTT,CASTPSQLSEAFF
-,-,TRBJ1-4,TRBV30,TGTGCCTGGAGCCGGGCCCCCGCCAGGGTCGAAAAACTGTTTTTT,CAWSRAPARVEKLFF
-,-,TRBJ2-5,TRBV10-3,TGTGCCATCAGTGATCCGTCCGGGGCTGGCGGATTATTAGAGACCCAGTACTTC,CAISDPSGAGGLLETQYF
-,-,TRBJ1-5,TRBV6-5,TGTGCCAGCTCCCCGACCCCCGACTACAGGCCCCAGCATTTT,CASSPTPDYRPQHF
-,-,TRBJ2-2,TRBV7-6,TGTGCCAGCCGATCCAACACCGGCACCGGGGAGCTGTTTTTT,CASRSNTGTGELFF
-,-,TRBJ2-1,TRBV28,TGTGCCAGCAGGATTGGGCTAGCGAGGAGTGGTGAGCAGTTCTTC,CASRIGLARSGEQFF
-,-,TRBJ2-6,TRBV5-4,TGTGCCAGCAGCCCAGACGCTGGGGCCAACGTCCTGACTTTC,CASSPDAGANVLTF
-,-,TRBJ2-1,TRBV5-1,TGCGCCAGCAGCTTGGGGGTGGGGTCCCCTGAGCAGTTCTTC,CASSLGVGSPEQFF
-,-,TRBJ1-2,TRBV5-1,TGCGCCAGCAGCGGAATGGGGGACTATGGCTACACCTTC,CASSGMGDYGYTF
-,TRBD2,TRBJ2-1,TRBV5-4,TGTGCCAGCAGCTTGCTAGGACTAGATTTCGATGAGCAGTTCTTC,CASSLLGLDFDEQFF
-,-,TRBJ1-2,TRBV7-3,TGTGCCAGCAGCCAATCGGACAGCCCTAACTATGGCTACACCTTC,CASSQSDSPNYGYTF
-,TRBD1,TRBJ2-7,TRBV27,TGTGCCAGCAGGGTCAGGGGGCTTACCTACGAGCAGTACTTC,CASRVRGLTYEQYF
-,-,TRBJ1-1,TRBV9,TGTGCCAGCAGCTCGAGCACGGACACTGAAGCTTTCTTT,CASSSSTDTEAFF
few,-,TRBJ1-1,TRBV10-3,TGTGCCATCGCGATACAGGGTACTGAAGCTTTCTTT,CAIAIQGTEAFF
-,TRBD1,TRBJ2-7,TRBV2,TGTGCCAGCAGTCGGGACAGGCCCTACGAGCAGTACTTC,CASSRDRPYEQYF
-,-,TRBJ2-1,TRBV5-1,TGCGCCAGCAGCTTGGGACAGACAAGTGAGCAGTTCTTC,CASSLGQTSEQFF
-,-,TRBJ2-1,TRBV29-1,TGCAGCGTTGAAAGAGGGAACCCCTACAATGAGCAGTTCTTC,CSVERGNPYNEQFF
-,-,TRBJ1-1,TRBV30,TGTGCCTGGTCCGGGACCTCTGAAGCTTTCTTT,CAWSGTSEAFF
-,TRBD1,TRBJ1-1,TRBV19,TGTGCCAGTACCCACAGGGGAGAGAACACTGAAGCTTTCTTT,CASTHRGENTEAFF
-,-,TRBJ2-1,TRBV5-1,TGCGCCAGCAGCTTGGGTAATCGGCCCTACAATGAGCAGTTCTTC,CASSLGNRPYNEQFF